These 13 T cell receptor beta chains were all obtained from the same sample, sequenced in a study of blood T cell repertoires in COVID-19. Clones were sequenced by immunoSEQ multiplex PCR, and TCRdb holds only the in-frame ones, with some missing. The sample has about 140,000 clones, about 80% seen once. Sequencing was done on a sample of peripheral blood. The receptors were sampled from a human donor in a cohort sampled during active COVID-19.

The chain carries TRBV9 and TRBJ2-3; 7 bases line up with TRBD2. After removal of 2 bases from V and 7 bases from J, the junction contained 7 bases not matched to a gene. This CDR3 has 14 residues. Germline CDR1 and CDR2: SGDLS and YYNGEE. CDR3 amino acids: CASSVEGGVNTQYF. As DNA, the CDR3 is TGTGCCAGCAGCGTCGAGGGAGGGGTGAATACGCAGTATTTT.

The chain has TRBV5-1 and TRBJ2-1, with TRBD2 identical over 8 bases. V dropped 6 bases and J dropped 7; count of bases not matched to a gene: 15. This CDR3 region has 16 residues. Germline V CDR1 and CDR2: SGHRS, YFSETQ. The CDR3 DNA follows: TGCGCCAGCACCGGGGTTCGGGGGGGCCCGGGAAATGAGCAGTTCTTC. It codes for CASTGVRGGPGNEQFF.

The chain joins TRBV12-3 or TRBV12-4 to TRBJ1-2; D is possibly TRBD1 (6 bases). CDR3 length equals 13 residues. Trimming shortened V by 3 bases and J by 9 bases, and 14 bases separated the two germline ends. CDR3 DNA sequence: TGTGCCAGCAGTTTTGGGCAGGGGCCGCGCTACACCTTC. This codes for CASSFGQGPRYTF.

V gene TRBV4-1 combines with J gene TRBJ1-2; TRBD1 might be the D (6 bases). This CDR3 contains 16 residues. Germline CDR1 and CDR2: MGHRA and YSYEKL. V was cut by 3 bases and J by 1 base, with 15 bases left in between. The CDR3 DNA reads as TGCGCCAGCAGCCACGTAGACAGGAAAATTAACTATGGCTACACCTTC. It encodes CASSHVDRKINYGYTF.

This clone appeared a few times. The CDR3 region is CASSLDRDRVSYEQYF. The CDR3 nucleotides read TGTGCCAGCAGCTTAGACCGGGACAGGGTTTCCTACGAGCAGTACTTC. The V and J genes are TRBV5-6 and TRBJ2-7; TRBD1 matches at 9 bases. Germline loops: CDR1 SGHDT, CDR2 YYEEEE. The CDR3 sequence is 16 residues long. The junction had 7 bases not matched to a gene; V was cut back by 2 bases and J by 1 base.

V usage is TRBV5-1 and J usage is TRBJ2-3; TRBD2 matches at 10 bases. J gave up 4 bases and V 7 bases, and 6 bases lay outside the gene matches. CDR3 length: 14 residues. Germline V CDR1 and CDR2: SGHRS, YFSETQ. CDR3 in amino acids: CASPASGGSDTQYF. CDR3 in DNA: TGCGCCAGCCCCGCTAGCGGGGGCTCAGATACGCAGTATTTT.

The genes are TRBV29-1 and TRBJ2-3; 9 bases align to TRBD2. The CDR3 consists of 14 residues. The V and J ends lost 6 bases and 4 bases, in that order; junction bases with no gene match: 8. In germline, CDR1 is SQVTM, CDR2 ANQGSEA. CDR3 residues: CSVSGTSSPDTQYF. The CDR3 DNA is TGCAGCGTCTCCGGGACTAGCAGTCCAGATACGCAGTATTTT.

This chain connects TRBV18 to TRBJ2-1; unclear D gene. Trimming stripped 3 bases from V and 9 bases from J, with 9 bases between. The germline V gene has CDR1 KGHSH and CDR2 LQKENI. This CDR3 has 12 amino acids. CDR3 DNA: TGTGCCAGCTCACCCCAGGTAGGTGAGCAGTTCTTC. This encodes CASSPQVGEQFF. Full variable domain (missing parts from reference TRBV18 and TRBJ2-1): NAGVMQNPRHLVRRRGQEARLRCSPMKGHSHVYWYRQLPEEGLKFMVYLQKENIIDESGMPKERFSAEFPKEGPSILRIQQVVRGDSAAYFCASSPQVGEQFFGPGTRLTVL.

The chain has TRBV19 and TRBJ2-7; maybe TRBD1 (6 bases). V lost 0 bases, J lost 5 bases, and 11 bases lay in between. Germline CDR1 reads LNHDA; CDR2 reads SQIVND (reference sequence). CDR3 length: 14 amino acids. CDR3 DNA: TGTGCCAGTAGTATAGATTTCCACAGGGACGAGCAGTACTTC. It specifies CASSIDFHRDEQYF.

This clone was observed a few times. V gene TRBV23-1 combines with J gene TRBJ2-7; D not certain. TRBV23-1 is placed among ORFs of uncertain function. The length of the CDR3 is 12 residues. Trimming shortened V by 0 bases and J by 4 bases, and 4 bases separated the two germline ends. CDR3 sequence: CASSQSEYEQYF. The DNA for the CDR3 is TGCGCCAGCAGTCAATCGGAGTACGAGCAGTACTTC.

This chain joins TRBV2 and TRBJ1-1; no definite D call. The V end was cut by 3 bases, the J end by 6 bases, with 11 bases between. Germline loops: CDR1 SNHLY, CDR2 FYNNEI. CDR3 size: 13 residues. The CDR3 sequence: CASSEGGIPEAFF. The CDR3 nucleotides read TGTGCCAGCAGTGAGGGCGGGATCCCTGAAGCTTTCTTT.

The chain carries TRBV6-5 and TRBJ2-1; no firm D call. The germline CDR1 and CDR2 sequences are MNHEY and SVGAGI. This CDR3 has 14 amino acids. V was pared by 6 bases and J by 6 bases, with 15 bases between. CDR3 amino acids: CASSYTLSANEQFF. The CDR3 DNA is TGTGCCAGCAGCTACACTCTCTCCGCCAATGAGCAGTTCTTC.

The count of this clone is one. The gene calls are TRBV7-3 and TRBJ2-5, with a possible D match to TRBD1 (6 bases). Germline CDR1 and CDR2: SGHTA and FQGTGA. Trimming shortened V by 1 base and J by 5 bases, and 14 bases separated the two germline ends. The CDR3 totals 15 residues. CDR3 nucleotide sequence: TGTGCCAGCAGCTTAAAGGGACATACGAGGGAGACCCAGTACTTC. Translation gives CASSLKGHTRETQYF.